This T cell receptor beta chain was profiled in a study of OX40 agonist ivuxolimab in advanced cancers. In the study overall: The costimulatory receptor OX40 (CD134) was targeted by ivuxolimab, a fully human IgG2 agonistic monoclonal antibody. Partial responses occurred in three dose-escalation patients, of whom one had hepatocellular carcinoma and two had cutaneous melanoma. Prior anti-PD-1, anti-PD-L1 or anti-CTLA-4 therapy was permitted, and checkpoint inhibitors had been received by roughly two fifths of dose-escalation patients. The paper describes the monotherapy dose-escalation part (N ≈ 49 patients) of the phase I trial of ivuxolimab. Intravenous ivuxolimab was administered to patients every 2 weeks at six dose levels: 0.01, 0.1, 0.3, 1.5, 3 and 10 mg/kg. In the dose-escalation cohort, roughly 82% of patients were male, and the mean age was around 60 years with a range of roughly 20 to 85. Among the 50 to 55 dose-escalation patients, about 20 had hepatocellular carcinoma, 15 or so melanoma, 9 renal cell carcinoma and 9 head and neck cancer. The point of sequencing TCRbeta in the periphery was to test whether ivuxolimab changed TCR sequence diversity and drove clonal T-cell expansion.

Remarks on this clone: Its antigen is not yet known. Per-base qualities were not stored, and no clone one base away is much larger.

To sequence the TCRbeta CDR3 region, genomic DNA was isolated from the sorted cells. TCRbeta CDR3 regions were sequenced using the immunoSEQ Assay. The table was pulled from immuneACCESS by TCRdb, which kept in-frame rearrangements only. Such tables lose some clones; where checked, under half of the loss comes from unresolved V genes, and the rest has no known cause. A total of about 110,000 clones appear in this sample, around 90% of them only once. The ten biggest clones cover under 0.85% of the sample. The germline V gene provides CDR1 MNHNS and CDR2 SASEGT. The CDR3, cysteine through phenylalanine, is 15 amino acids long. Only CDR3 DNA is held: 45 bases, read in frame from base 1. V drops 5 bases and J drops 1 base, leaving 12 bases in between. Summary of the overall study and its limitations: Low levels of normalized T-cell clonal expansion were also seen in some patients who did not respond. At doses of 0.1 to 3.0 mg/kg, clonal expansion of both CD4+ and CD8+ blood T cells was observed from baseline to week 6. In the 0.1-3.0 mg/kg groups, partial responders were among the patients with the lowest normalized peripheral clonal expansion, particularly in CD8+ T cells. After ivuxolimab, expanded clones were on average more numerous among CD8+ T cells than among CD4+ T cells. Which antigens the clonally expanded peripheral T cells were specific for was not determined.

The trial excluded patients who had a history of autoimmune disease or who were on systemic immunosuppression. Peripheral blood for TCR sequencing was collected from all dose cohorts at baseline, on cycle 4 day 1, and on cycle 7 day 1. The samples were taken from a phase I, first-in-human, multicenter, open-label dose-escalation trial of ivuxolimab. Adults with locally advanced or metastatic head and neck squamous cell, hepatocellular, melanoma or renal cell carcinoma were enrolled in the trial. CD4+ and CD8+ T cells were sorted separately from peripheral blood before TCR sequencing. The receptor was isolated from an adult with an advanced solid tumor such as melanoma, head and neck, liver or kidney cancer. The chain couples TRBV6-1 to TRBJ1-5; confidence is insufficient to name the D gene. Sequences were derived from CD4+ or CD8+ T cells sorted from blood, sampled in a trial of the OX40 agonist ivuxolimab. The DNA sequence is as follows: TGTGCCAGCAGTAGCGGACTTTTGAGCAATCAGCCCCAGCATTTT. It is translated as CASSSGLLSNQPQHF.